These 2 T cell receptor beta chains were all obtained from the same sample, sequenced in a study of PD-L1 blockade in urothelial cancer. The time point is: pretreatment peripheral blood. Sequencing used immunoSEQ multiplex PCR; TCRdb keeps in-frame clones, though not all of them. This table has approximately 50,000 clones, roughly 82% appearing once. Sample: PBMCs, taken around atezolizumab (anti-PD-L1) treatment. The receptors shown here come from a man aged 50 or older with urothelial cancer.

The chain carries TRBV15 and TRBJ2-7; TRBD1 matches 9 bases. The CDR3 sequence is 17 residues long. Germline V CDR1 and CDR2: LNHNV, YYDKDF (reference sequence). V lost 0 bases to trimming and J lost 4 bases; unmatched junction nucleotides: 10. CDR3: CATSREGLDRGGYEQYF. The CDR3 DNA sequence: TGTGCCACCAGCAGAGAGGGTTTGGACAGGGGAGGGTACGAGCAGTACTTC.

The J gene is TRBJ1-3, the V gene TRBV7-9; D possibly corresponds to TRBD1 (6 bases). Germline V gene sequence: CDR1 SEHNR, CDR2 FQNEAQ (reference sequence). The V and J ends lost 0 bases and 0 bases respectively, with 12 bases between them. This CDR3 has 17 residues. The DNA for the CDR3 is TGTGCCAGCAGCTTAGCAGGGACACCTCTCTCTGGAAACACCATATATTTT. It translates to CASSLAGTPLSGNTIYF.